The T cell receptor (beta chain) under discussion was sequenced for a study of T cells in Graves' hyperthyroidism and ophthalmopathy. Amplification targeted TCR beta CDR3 regions from RNA transcripts. During a first-round RT-PCR of the TCR CDR3, the HTBI primer set was used. TCRdb fed the multiplex PCR reads into MiXCR, producing one record per CDR3 protein. The data hold 530,000 or so distinct CDR3 sequences, with approximately 44% observed a single time. As for this clonotype: This sequence may be a read error, since a much larger clone differs from it by one base.

Each patient was aged 18 to 65 and had newly diagnosed hyperthyroidism of under 2 months' duration. This sequence originates from a woman aged 18-29 years with Graves' hyperthyroidism. Sample: peripheral blood or thyroid tissue (not recorded which).

The CDR3 here is CASSRADGELSGNTIYF. CDR3 bases: TGTGCCAGCAGCCGTGCGGACGGGGAATTGTCTGGAAACACCATATATTTT. The rearrangement joins TRBV11-2 to TRBJ1-3; D is unresolved. Germline assignment: CDR1 SGHAT and CDR2 FQNNGV. V lost 5 bases to trimming and J lost 1 base, with 18 bases between them. This CDR3 contains 17 residues. The variable domain in full, with the rest retrieved from reference TRBV11-2 and TRBJ1-3, is EAGVAQSPRYKIIEKRQSVAFWCNPISGHATLYWYQQILGQGPKLLIQFQNNGVVDDSQLPKDRFSAERLKGVDSTLKIQPAKLEDSAVYLCASSRADGELSGNTIYFGEGSWLTVV.